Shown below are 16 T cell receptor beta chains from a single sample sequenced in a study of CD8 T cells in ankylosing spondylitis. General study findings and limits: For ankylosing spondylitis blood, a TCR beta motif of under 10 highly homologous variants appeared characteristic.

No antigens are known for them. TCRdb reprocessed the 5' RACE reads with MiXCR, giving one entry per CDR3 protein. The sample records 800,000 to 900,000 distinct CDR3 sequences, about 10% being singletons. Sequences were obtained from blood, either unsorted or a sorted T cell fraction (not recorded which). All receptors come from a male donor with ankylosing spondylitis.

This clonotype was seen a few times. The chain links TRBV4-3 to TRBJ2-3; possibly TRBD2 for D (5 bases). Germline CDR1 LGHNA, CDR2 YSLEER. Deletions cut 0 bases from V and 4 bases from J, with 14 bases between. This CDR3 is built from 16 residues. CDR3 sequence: CASSQDSRGNADTQYF. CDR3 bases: TGCGCCAGCAGCCAAGATAGTCGAGGGAACGCAGATACGCAGTATTTT.

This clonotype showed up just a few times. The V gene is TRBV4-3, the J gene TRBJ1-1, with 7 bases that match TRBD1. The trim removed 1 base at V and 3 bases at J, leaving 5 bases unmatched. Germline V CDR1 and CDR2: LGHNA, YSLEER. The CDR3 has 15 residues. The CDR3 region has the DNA TGCGCCAGCAGCCAAGTAGGGACAGCTTACACTGAAGCTTTCTTT. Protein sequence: CASSQVGTAYTEAFF.

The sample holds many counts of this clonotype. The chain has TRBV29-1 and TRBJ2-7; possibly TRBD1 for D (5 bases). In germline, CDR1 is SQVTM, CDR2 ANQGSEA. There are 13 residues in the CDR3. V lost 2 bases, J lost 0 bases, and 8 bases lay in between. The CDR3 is CSVEKDTSYEQYF. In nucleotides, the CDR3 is TGCAGCGTTGAAAAGGACACCTCCTACGAGCAGTACTTC.

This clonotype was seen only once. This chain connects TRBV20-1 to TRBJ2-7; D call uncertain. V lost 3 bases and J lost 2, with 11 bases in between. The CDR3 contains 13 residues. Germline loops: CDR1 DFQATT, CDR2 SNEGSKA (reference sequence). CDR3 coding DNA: TGCAGTGCTAGTATCTTCACGGCCTACGAGCAGTACTTC. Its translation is CSASIFTAYEQYF.

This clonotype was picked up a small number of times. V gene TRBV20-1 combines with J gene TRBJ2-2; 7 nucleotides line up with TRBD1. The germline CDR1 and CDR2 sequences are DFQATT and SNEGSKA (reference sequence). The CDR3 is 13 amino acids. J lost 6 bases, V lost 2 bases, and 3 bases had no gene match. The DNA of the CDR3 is TGCAGTGCTAGACCGGGGACAGCCGGGGAGCTGTTTTTT. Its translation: CSARPGTAGELFF.

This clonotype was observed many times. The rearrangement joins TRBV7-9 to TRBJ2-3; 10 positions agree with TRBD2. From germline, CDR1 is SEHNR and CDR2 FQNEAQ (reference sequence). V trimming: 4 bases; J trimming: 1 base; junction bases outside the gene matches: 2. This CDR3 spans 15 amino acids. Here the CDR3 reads CASSSTSGGTDTQYF. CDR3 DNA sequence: TGTGCCAGCAGCTCAACTAGCGGGGGCACAGATACGCAGTATTTT. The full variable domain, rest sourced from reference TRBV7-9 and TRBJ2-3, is DTGVSQNPRHKITKRGQNVTFRCDPISEHNRLYWYRQTLGQGPEFLTYFQNEAQLEKSRLLSDRFSAERPKGSFSTLEIQRTEQGDSAMYLCASSSTSGGTDTQYFGPGTRLTVL.

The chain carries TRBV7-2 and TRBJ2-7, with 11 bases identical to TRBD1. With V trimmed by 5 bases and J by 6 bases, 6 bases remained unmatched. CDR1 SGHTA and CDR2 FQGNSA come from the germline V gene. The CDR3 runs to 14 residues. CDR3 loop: CASSPGQGGVEQYF. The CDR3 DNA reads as TGTGCCAGCAGCCCGGGACAGGGGGGAGTCGAGCAGTACTTC.

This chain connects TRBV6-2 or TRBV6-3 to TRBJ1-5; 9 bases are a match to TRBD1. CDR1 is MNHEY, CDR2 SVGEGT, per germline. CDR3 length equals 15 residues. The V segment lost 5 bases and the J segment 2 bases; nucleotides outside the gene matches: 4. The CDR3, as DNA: TGTGCCAGCAGTGTAAGACAGGGGGGCAATCAGCCCCAGCATTTT. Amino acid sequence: CASSVRQGGNQPQHF.

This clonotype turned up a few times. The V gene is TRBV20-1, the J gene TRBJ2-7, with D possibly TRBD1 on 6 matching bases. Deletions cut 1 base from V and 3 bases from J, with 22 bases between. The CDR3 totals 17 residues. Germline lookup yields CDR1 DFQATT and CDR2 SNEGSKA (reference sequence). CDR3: CSARGEPGQALDYEQYF. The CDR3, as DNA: TGCAGTGCTAGAGGTGAGCCGGGACAAGCTTTAGACTACGAGCAGTACTTC.

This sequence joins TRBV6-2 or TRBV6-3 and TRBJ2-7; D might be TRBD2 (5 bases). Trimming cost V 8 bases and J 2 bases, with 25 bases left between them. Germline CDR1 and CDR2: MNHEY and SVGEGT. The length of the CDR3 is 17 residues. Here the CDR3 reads CASFPQSAGRGTYEQYF. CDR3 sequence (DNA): TGTGCCAGCTTTCCCCAATCGGCGGGCCGAGGGACCTACGAGCAGTACTTC.

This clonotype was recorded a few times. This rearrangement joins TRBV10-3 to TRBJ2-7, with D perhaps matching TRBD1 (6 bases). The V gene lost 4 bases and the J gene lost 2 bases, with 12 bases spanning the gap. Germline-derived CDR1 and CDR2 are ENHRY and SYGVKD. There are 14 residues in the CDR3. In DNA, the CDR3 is TGTGCCATCAGTGGTTCCGGGACACCCTACGAGCAGTACTTC. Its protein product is CAISGSGTPYEQYF.

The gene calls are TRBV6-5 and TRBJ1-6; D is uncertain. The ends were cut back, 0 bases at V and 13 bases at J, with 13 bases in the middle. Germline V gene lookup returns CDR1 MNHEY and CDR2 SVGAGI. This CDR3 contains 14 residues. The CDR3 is CASSYSTVGSPLHF. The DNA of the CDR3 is TGTGCCAGCAGTTACTCGACGGTGGGTTCGCCCCTCCACTTT.

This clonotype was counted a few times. The CDR3 here is CASSRNLIGGTEAFF. CDR3 DNA sequence: TGCGCCAGCAGCCGTAACCTAATCGGGGGCACTGAAGCTTTCTTT. This rearrangement joins TRBV5-1 to TRBJ1-1; D might be TRBD1 (5 bases). The CDR3 consists of 15 residues. The ends were cut back, 4 bases at V and 4 bases at J, with 17 bases in the middle. Germline lookup yields CDR1 SGHRS and CDR2 YFSETQ.

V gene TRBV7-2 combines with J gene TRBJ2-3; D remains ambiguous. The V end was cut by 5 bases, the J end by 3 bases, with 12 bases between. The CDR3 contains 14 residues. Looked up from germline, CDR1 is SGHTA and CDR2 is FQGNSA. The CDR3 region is CASSAAPGTDTQYF. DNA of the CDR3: TGTGCCAGCAGCGCAGCACCAGGAACAGATACGCAGTATTTT. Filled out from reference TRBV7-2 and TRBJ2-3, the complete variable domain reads GAGVSQSPSNKVTEKGKDVELRCDPISGHTALYWYRQSLGQGLEFLIYFQGNSAPDKSGLPSDRFSAERTGGSVSTLTIQRTQQEDSAVYLCASSAAPGTDTQYFGPGTRLTVL.

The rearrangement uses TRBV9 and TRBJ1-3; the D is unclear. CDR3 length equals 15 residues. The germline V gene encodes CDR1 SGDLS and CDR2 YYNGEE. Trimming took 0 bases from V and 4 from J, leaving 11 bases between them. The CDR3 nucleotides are TGTGCCAGCAGCGTAGAGCAAGGGTCCGGAAACACCATATATTTT. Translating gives CASSVEQGSGNTIYF.

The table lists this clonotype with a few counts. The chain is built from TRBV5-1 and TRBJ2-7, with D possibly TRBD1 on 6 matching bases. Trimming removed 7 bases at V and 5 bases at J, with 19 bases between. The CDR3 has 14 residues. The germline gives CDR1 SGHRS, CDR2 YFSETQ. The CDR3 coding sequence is TGCGCCAGCTCATCGGGACACCAGTTGGACGAGCAGTACTTC. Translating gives CASSSGHQLDEQYF.